This T cell receptor (beta chain) was recovered during a study of beta chain features in type 1 diabetes listed by TCRdb under 2018. Some background on the complete study: No differences in mean age, gender distribution, total cell number or subset yield were found between patients and healthy donors. A total of roughly 100,000,000 sorted cells were examined across all samples, and the number of cells per subset was strongly correlated with RNA yield. The study compared the TCRB repertoires of sorted circulating CD4+ T cell subsets in recently diagnosed type 1 diabetes patients with those in matched healthy donors. Regulatory and stem cell-like memory subsets were obtained from only 8 patients and about eight healthy donors, while naive and central memory subsets were obtained from all 30 or so donors. The paper's findings and limits, for the study overall: PCR might favor shorter templates, but patient and control samples were amplified and corrected together, so any skew would affect both groups equally. Because cDNA was sequenced instead of genomic DNA, activated cells with high expression could be over-represented, although the groups did not differ in activation or CD3 levels. Type 1 diabetes patients showed a moderate but significant shortening of TCRB CDR3 length in all four CD4+ subsets. HLA sub-analyses involved small numbers of individuals, so any influence of HLA type on TCRB rearrangement remained unresolved. The naive, central memory and regulatory TCRB repertoires appeared to resemble one another more closely among patients than among healthy donors. Patients with type 1 diabetes made fewer insertions and deleted more nucleotides at VDJ recombination sites, implying thymic rearrangement abnormalities.

A single peripheral blood draw of around 0.11 L on average was collected from each donor into heparinised tubes. A BD FACSAria II and a panel including CD45RO, CCR7, CD25, CD127, CD95 and CD27 were used to sort naive, central memory, regulatory and stem cell-like memory CD4+ T cells. A purity above 95% was achieved for all sorted populations. PBMCs were separated immediately by Lymphoprep density gradient centrifugation and were stained directly, without being cultured. So that batch effects would be minimized, each experiment stained and sorted samples in pairs, pairing one healthy donor with one patient. The germline V gene encodes CDR1 SGHRS and CDR2 YFSETQ. There are 13 amino acids in the CDR3, from cysteine to phenylalanine inclusive. The entry retains the CDR3 DNA only, 39 bases that are in frame from base 1. V is reduced by 5 bases and J by 2 bases, leaving a spacing of 10 bases between them.

In its sample, this clone was seen a few times. No antigen is known for it. No much larger clone exists at a distance of one base, and base qualities are not known. The High Capacity cDNA Reverse Transcription Kit was used to reverse transcribe all of the isolated RNA, meaning that expressed TCRB transcripts were what got sequenced. Deep immunoSEQ sequencing was applied to naive, central memory and regulatory T cell samples, giving an average of roughly 3.6 million total reads per sample. After sorted cells were lysed in RLT buffer, RNA was extracted with DNase-treated RNeasy Micro or Mini kits, with the choice depending on cell number. Each cell subset was processed on its own to prevent cross-contamination, while patient and healthy donor samples were processed together. Using the immunoSEQ multiplex PCR, TCRB sequences were amplified from cDNA into 87-bp fragments spanning the CDR3 region. The amplicons were sequenced using the Illumina HiSeq platform. The source study handled its data this way. PCR bias was corrected computationally using synthetic template baselines, and reads within Hamming distance 2 were collapsed, with unmergeable singletons discarded. By aligning reads against IMGT, V, D and J genes, CDR3 length, and insertions or deletions at six rearrangement sites were assigned. Within each subset, clonotype counts were normalized to the number of sorted cells before true diversity and Gini coefficients were calculated with the tcR R package. The overlap coefficient, calculated on TCRB nucleotide sequences, was used to quantify repertoire sharing. What TCRdb holds here is the immuneACCESS table cut down to in-frame rearrangements. Part of the clones is not present; checked against another copy, under half of the missing clones reflect an unresolved V gene, and the others are unexplained. V and J calls and clone size are copied from that table; D and trimming were computed from the DNA. A total of some 150,000 clones appear in this sample, about 13% of them only once. The ten most abundant clones make up roughly 1.3% of the sample.

This sequence uses TRBV5-1 and TRBJ2-5; TRBD1 could be the D gene, as 6 bases match. Sequencing was done on a sample of central memory CD4+ T cells from blood. The receptor comes from a man aged 18-30 years with type 1 diabetes. The sequence in DNA is TGCGCCAGCAGGACCGGGACACAAGAGACCCAGTACTTC. Its protein is CASRTGTQETQYF.